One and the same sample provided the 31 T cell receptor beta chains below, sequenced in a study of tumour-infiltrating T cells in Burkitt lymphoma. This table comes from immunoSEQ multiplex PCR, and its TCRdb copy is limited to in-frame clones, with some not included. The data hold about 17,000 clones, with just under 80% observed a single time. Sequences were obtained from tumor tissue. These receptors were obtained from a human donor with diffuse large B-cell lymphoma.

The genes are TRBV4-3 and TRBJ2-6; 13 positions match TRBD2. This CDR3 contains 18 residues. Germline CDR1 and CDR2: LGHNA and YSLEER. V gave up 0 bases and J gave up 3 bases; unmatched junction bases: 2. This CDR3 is CASSQELAGGFGANVLTF. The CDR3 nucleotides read TGCGCCAGCAGCCAAGAACTAGCGGGAGGGTTTGGGGCCAACGTCCTGACTTTC.

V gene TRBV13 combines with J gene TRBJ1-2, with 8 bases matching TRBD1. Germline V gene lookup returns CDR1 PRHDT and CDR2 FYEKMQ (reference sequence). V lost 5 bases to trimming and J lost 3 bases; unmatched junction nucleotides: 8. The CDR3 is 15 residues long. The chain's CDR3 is CASSPPGQDYYGYTF. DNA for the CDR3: TGTGCCAGCAGCCCGCCGGGACAGGACTACTATGGCTACACCTTC.

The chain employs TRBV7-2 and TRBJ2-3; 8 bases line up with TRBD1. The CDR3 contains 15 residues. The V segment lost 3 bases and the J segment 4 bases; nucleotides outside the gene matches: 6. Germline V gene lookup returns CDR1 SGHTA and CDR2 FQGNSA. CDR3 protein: CASSFRGQVADTQYF. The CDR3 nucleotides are TGTGCCAGCAGCTTCAGGGGGCAAGTCGCAGATACGCAGTATTTT.

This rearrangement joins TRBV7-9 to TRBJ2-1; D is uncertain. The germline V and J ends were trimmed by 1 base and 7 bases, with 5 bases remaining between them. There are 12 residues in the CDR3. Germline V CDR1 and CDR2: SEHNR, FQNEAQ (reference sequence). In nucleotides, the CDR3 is TGTGCCAGCAGCTTAGGCAGGAATGAGCAGTTCTTC. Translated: CASSLGRNEQFF.

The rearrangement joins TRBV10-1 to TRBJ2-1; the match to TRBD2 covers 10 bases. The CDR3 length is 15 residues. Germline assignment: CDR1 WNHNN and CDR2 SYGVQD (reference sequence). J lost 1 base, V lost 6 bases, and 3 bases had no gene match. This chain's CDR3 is CASSDSGRSYNEQFF. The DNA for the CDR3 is TGCGCCAGCAGCGATAGCGGGAGGTCCTACAATGAGCAGTTCTTC.

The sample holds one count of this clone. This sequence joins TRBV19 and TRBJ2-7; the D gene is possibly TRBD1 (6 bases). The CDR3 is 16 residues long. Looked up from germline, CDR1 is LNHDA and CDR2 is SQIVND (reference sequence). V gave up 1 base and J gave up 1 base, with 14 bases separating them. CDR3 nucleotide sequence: TGTGCCAGTAGTATAGTTGGGGGCAGTGCTTCCTACGAGCAGTACTTC. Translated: CASSIVGGSASYEQYF.

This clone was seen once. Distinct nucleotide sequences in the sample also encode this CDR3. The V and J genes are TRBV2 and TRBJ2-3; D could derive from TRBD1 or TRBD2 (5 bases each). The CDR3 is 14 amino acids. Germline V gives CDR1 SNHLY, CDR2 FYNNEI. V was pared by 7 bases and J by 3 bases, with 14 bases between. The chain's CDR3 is CASNEGKRTDTQYF. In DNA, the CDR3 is TGTGCCAGCAATGAGGGGAAGAGAACAGATACGCAGTATTTT.

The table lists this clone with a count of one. Written as DNA, the CDR3 is TGTGCCAGCAGTGACCGAATGCGCGGGGGCTACACCTTC. Its translation is CASSDRMRGGYTF. V usage is TRBV2 and J usage is TRBJ1-2; D remains ambiguous. Deletions cut 3 bases from V and 8 bases from J, with 13 bases between. This CDR3 is built from 13 residues. Germline CDR1 reads SNHLY; CDR2 reads FYNNEI.

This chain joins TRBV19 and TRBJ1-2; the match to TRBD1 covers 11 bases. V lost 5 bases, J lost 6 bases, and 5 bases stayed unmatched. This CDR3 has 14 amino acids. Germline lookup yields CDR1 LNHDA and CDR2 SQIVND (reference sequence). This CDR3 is CASSWDRGLDGYTF. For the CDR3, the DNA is TGTGCCAGTAGTTGGGACAGGGGGTTAGATGGCTACACCTTC.

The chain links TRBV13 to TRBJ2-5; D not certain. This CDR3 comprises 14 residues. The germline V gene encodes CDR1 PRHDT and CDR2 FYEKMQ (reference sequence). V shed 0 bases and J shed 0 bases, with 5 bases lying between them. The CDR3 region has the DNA TGTGCCAGCAGCTTAGGGGGCTACCAAGAGACCCAGTACTTC. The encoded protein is CASSLGGYQETQYF.

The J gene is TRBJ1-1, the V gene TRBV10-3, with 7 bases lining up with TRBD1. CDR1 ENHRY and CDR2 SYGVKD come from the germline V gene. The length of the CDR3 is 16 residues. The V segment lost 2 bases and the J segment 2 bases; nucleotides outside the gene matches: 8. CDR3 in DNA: TGTGCCATCAGTGAGGGGGGACAGCATATTAACACTGAAGCTTTCTTT. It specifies CAISEGGQHINTEAFF.

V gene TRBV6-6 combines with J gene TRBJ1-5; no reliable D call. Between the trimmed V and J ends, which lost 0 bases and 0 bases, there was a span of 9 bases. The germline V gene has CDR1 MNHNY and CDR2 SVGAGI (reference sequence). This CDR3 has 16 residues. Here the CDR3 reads CASSYSNPVSNQPQHF. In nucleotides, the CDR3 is TGTGCCAGCAGTTACTCGAATCCGGTTAGCAATCAGCCCCAGCATTTT.

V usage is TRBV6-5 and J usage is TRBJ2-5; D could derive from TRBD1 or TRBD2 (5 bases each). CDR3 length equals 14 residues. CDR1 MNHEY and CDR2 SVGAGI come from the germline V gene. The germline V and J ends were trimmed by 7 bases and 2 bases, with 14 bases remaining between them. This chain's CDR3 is CASTAEWGQETQYF. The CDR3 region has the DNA TGTGCCAGCACCGCCGAATGGGGGCAAGAGACCCAGTACTTC.

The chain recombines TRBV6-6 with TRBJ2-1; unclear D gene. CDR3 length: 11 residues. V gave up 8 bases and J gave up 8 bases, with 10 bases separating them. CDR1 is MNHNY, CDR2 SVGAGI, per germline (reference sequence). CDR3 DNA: TGTGCCAGCGGCGTTGGGGATGAGCAGTTCTTC. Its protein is CASGVGDEQFF.

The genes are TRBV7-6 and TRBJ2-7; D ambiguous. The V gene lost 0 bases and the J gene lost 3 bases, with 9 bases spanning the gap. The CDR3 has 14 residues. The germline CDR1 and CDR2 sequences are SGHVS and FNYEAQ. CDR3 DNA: TGTGCCAGCAGCTTAGCGTTGGGGTTCTACGAGCAGTACTTC. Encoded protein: CASSLALGFYEQYF.

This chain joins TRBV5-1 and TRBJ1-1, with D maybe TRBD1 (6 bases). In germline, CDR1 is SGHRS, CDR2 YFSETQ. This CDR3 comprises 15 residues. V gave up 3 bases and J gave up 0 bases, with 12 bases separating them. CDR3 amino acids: CASSSGTSMNTEAFF. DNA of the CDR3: TGCGCCAGCAGCTCCGGGACAAGTATGAACACTGAAGCTTTCTTT.

The CDR3 loop reads CASSVAQVESETQYF. The CDR3 coding sequence is TGTGCCAGCAGCGTAGCCCAAGTAGAGTCGGAGACCCAGTACTTC. This chain joins TRBV9 and TRBJ2-5; D gene unclear. The V gene's germline CDR1 is SGDLS and CDR2 YYNGEE. V gave up 0 bases and J gave up 5 bases, with 14 bases separating them. The CDR3 contains 15 residues.

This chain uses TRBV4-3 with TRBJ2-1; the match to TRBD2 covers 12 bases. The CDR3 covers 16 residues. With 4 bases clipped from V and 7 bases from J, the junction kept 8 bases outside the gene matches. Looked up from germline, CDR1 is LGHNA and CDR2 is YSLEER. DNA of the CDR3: TGCGCCAGCAGCCCGAGGGCTAGCGGGGGGGCAAATGAGCAGTTCTTC. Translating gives CASSPRASGGANEQFF.

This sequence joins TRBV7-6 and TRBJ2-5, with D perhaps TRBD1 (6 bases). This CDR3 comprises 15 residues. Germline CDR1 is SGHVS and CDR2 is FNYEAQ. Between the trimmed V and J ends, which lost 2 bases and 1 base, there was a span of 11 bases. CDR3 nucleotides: TGTGCCAGCAGCTTAACAGGGAGCATCCAAGAGACCCAGTACTTC. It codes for CASSLTGSIQETQYF.

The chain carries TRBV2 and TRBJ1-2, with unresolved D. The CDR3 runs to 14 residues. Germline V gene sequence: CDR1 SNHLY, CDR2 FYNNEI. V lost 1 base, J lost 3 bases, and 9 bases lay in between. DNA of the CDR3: TGTGCCAGCAGTGAAGGGGTGTTGGACTATGGCTACACCTTC. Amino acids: CASSEGVLDYGYTF.

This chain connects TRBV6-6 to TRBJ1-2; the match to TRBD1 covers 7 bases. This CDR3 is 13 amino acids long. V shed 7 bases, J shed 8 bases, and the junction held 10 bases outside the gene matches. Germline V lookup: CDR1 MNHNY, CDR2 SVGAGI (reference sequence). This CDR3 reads CASNFNRGRGYTF. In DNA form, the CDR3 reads TGTGCCAGCAATTTTAACAGGGGTAGAGGCTACACCTTC.

Written as DNA, the CDR3 is TGTGCCACATCATGGGCTAGCGGGGATACCTACGAGCAGTACTTC. It specifies CATSWASGDTYEQYF. The chain uses TRBV19 and TRBJ2-7; 9 positions agree with TRBD2. CDR3 length equals 15 residues. V lost 10 bases, J lost 2 bases, and 12 bases stayed unmatched. Germline V gene data show CDR1 as LNHDA and CDR2 as SQIVND (reference sequence).

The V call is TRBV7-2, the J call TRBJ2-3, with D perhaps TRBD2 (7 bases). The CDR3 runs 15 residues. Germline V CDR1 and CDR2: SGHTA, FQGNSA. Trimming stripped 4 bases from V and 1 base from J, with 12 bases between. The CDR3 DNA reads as TGTGCCAGCAGCTCAAGAGGGGGGGGCACAGATACGCAGTATTTT. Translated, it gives CASSSRGGGTDTQYF.

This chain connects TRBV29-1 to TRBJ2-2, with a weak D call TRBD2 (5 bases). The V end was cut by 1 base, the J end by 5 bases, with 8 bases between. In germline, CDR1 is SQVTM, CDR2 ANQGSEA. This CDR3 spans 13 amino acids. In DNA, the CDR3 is TGCAGCGTTGAAGTCGGGGAAACCGGGGAGCTGTTTTTT. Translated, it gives CSVEVGETGELFF.

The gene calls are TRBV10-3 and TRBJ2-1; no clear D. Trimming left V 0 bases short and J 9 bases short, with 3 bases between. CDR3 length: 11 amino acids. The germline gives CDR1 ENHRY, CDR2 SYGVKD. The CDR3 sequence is CAISESSEQFF. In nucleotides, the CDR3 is TGTGCCATCAGTGAGTCGAGTGAGCAGTTCTTC.

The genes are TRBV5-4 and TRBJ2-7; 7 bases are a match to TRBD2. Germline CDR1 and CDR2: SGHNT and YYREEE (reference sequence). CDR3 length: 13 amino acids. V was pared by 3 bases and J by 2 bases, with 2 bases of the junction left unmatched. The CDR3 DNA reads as TGTGCCAGCAGCTGGGACTACACCTACGAGCAGTACTTC. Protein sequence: CASSWDYTYEQYF.

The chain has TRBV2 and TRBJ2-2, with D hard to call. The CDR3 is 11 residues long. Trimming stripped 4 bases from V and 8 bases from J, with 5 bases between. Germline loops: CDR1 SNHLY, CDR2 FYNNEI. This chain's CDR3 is CASSVSGELFF. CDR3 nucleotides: TGTGCCAGCAGTGTGTCGGGGGAGCTGTTTTTT.

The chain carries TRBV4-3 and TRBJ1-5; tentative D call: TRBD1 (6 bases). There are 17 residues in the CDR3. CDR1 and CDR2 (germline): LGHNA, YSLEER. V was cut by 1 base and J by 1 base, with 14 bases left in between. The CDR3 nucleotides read TGCGCCAGCAGCCAAGCCCTTGGAGGGGGAAGCAATCAGCCCCAGCATTTT. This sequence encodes CASSQALGGGSNQPQHF.

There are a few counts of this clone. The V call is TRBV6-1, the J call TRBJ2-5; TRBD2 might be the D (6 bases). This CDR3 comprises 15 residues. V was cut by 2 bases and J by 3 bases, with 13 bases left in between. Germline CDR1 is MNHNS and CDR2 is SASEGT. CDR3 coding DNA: TGTGCCAGCAGTGAATGGGACGGGGGAGAAGAGACCCAGTACTTC. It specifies CASSEWDGGEETQYF.

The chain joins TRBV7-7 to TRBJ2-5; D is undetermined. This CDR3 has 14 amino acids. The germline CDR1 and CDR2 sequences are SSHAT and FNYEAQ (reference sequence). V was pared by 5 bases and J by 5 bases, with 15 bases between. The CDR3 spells CASSDWAGVETQYF. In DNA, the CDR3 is TGTGCCAGCAGCGATTGGGCAGGCGTCGAGACCCAGTACTTC.

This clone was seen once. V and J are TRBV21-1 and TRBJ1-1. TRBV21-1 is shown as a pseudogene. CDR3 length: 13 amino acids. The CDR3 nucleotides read TGTGCCAGCCGCCACTCCAAAGTGGAGGAAGCTTTCTTT. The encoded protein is CASRHSKVEEAFF.